These T cell receptor beta chains were read from a single sample in a study of long-term antiretroviral therapy in people with HIV. Only in-frame clones appear in the TCRdb table, and some are missing; sequencing was by immunoSEQ multiplex PCR. In the table there are about 25,000 clones, roughly 78% of which are singletons. The specimen was unsorted PBMCs, collected 1.2 years after starting antiretroviral therapy. The receptor source for this set is a woman in her thirties or forties with HIV. The CDR3 runs from the conserved cysteine through the conserved F or W. Fields, in order: J gene, D gene, V gene, CDR3 DNA, CDR3 protein. The D gene is left open where the match is weak.

J gene: TRBJ1-2
D gene: .
V gene: TRBV6-1
CDR3 DNA: TGTGCCAGCAGTGATGCAGGGAGCTATGGCTACACCTTC
CDR3 protein: CASSDAGSYGYTF

J gene: TRBJ1-1
D gene: .
V gene: TRBV5-6
CDR3 DNA: TGTGCCAGCAGCTTGCCGGGACAAAGATTTCTCCACACTGAAGCTTTCTTT
CDR3 protein: CASSLPGQRFLHTEAFF

J gene: TRBJ1-4
D gene: .
V gene: TRBV16
CDR3 DNA: TGTGCCAGCAGCCCAATCCTAGGACACGCTAATGAAAAACTGTTTTTT
CDR3 protein: CASSPILGHANEKLFF

J gene: TRBJ2-7
D gene: TRBD2
V gene: TRBV27
CDR3 DNA: TGTGCCAGCAGTTTTGGGACTAATTGGGAGCAGTACTTC
CDR3 protein: CASSFGTNWEQYF

J gene: TRBJ1-5
D gene: .
V gene: TRBV7-6
CDR3 DNA: TGTGCCAGCAGCTGGGACATAAATCAGCCCCAGCATTTT
CDR3 protein: CASSWDINQPQHF

J gene: TRBJ2-7
D gene: TRBD1
V gene: TRBV7-8
CDR3 DNA: TGTGCCAGCAGCTTAAACGGACAGGGAAGTTACGAGCAGTACTTC
CDR3 protein: CASSLNGQGSYEQYF

J gene: TRBJ2-1
D gene: .
V gene: TRBV30
CDR3 DNA: TGTGCCTGTCGCACCTCGGACTACTCCTACAATGAGCAGTTCTTC
CDR3 protein: CACRTSDYSYNEQFF

J gene: TRBJ2-7
D gene: .
V gene: TRBV6-6
CDR3 DNA: TGTGCCAGCAGTTACTCGCCAGGGTTCGACGAGCAGTACTTC
CDR3 protein: CASSYSPGFDEQYF

J gene: TRBJ1-1
D gene: .
V gene: TRBV29-1
CDR3 DNA: TGCAGCGTTCACAGGGCCCTGAACACTGAAGCTTTCTTT
CDR3 protein: CSVHRALNTEAFF

J gene: TRBJ1-2
D gene: .
V gene: TRBV4-1
CDR3 DNA: TGCGCCAGCAGCCAAAGACAGGAAAATACTAACTATGGCTACACCTTC
CDR3 protein: CASSQRQENTNYGYTF

J gene: TRBJ2-6
D gene: .
V gene: TRBV4-1
CDR3 DNA: TGCGCCAGCAGCCAAGATAATCGAGCCTTCAGGGCCAACGTCCTGACTTTC
CDR3 protein: CASSQDNRAFRANVLTF

J gene: TRBJ2-1
D gene: TRBD2
V gene: TRBV27
CDR3 DNA: TGTGCCAGCTTACTAGCGGGGGGACACAATGAGCAGTTCTTC
CDR3 protein: CASLLAGGHNEQFF

J gene: TRBJ2-7
D gene: TRBD1
V gene: TRBV29-1
CDR3 DNA: TGCAGCGCCTATGGACAGGGTGGCCCCTACGAGCAGTACTTC
CDR3 protein: CSAYGQGGPYEQYF

J gene: TRBJ1-2
D gene: .
V gene: TRBV11-2
CDR3 DNA: TGTGCCAGCAGCTTTTGGGAGACTTCGGGGCGGGATGGCTACACCTTC
CDR3 protein: CASSFWETSGRDGYTF

J gene: TRBJ2-5
D gene: .
V gene: TRBV30
CDR3 DNA: TGTGCCTGGAGTGTGACAGATCCTGAGACCCAGTACTTC
CDR3 protein: CAWSVTDPETQYF